This T cell receptor (beta chain) was documented in a study of radiation and T cells in renal cell carcinoma. Assay used: immunoSEQ multiplex PCR; TCRdb lists only in-frame clones, some missing. The table shows some 50,000 clones, with about 80% occurring only once. Trimming took 2 bases from V and 4 from J; bases not matched to a gene: 5. From germline, CDR1 is LGHNA and CDR2 YSLEER. The CDR3 covers 17 residues. Described time point: baseline pretreatment blood. Treatment given: 15 Gy SBRT to primary tumor, nephrectomy 4 weeks later. This TCR was recovered from a woman aged 70-85 years with renal cell carcinoma. Sequences were derived from blood, sampled from a patient whose treatment included radiotherapy and nephrectomy. V usage is TRBV4-3 and J usage is TRBJ2-1, with TRBD2 matching over 13 bases. CDR3 coding DNA: TGCGCCAGCAGCCAAACCCCGGGACTAGCGGGGTACAATGAGCAGTTCTTC. Translating it yields CASSQTPGLAGYNEQFF.